These 29 T cell receptor beta chains came from one sample sequenced in a study of blood T cells in healthy people across ages. The use of a sample-barcoded 5' primer and a J-beta primer mix characterized a second PCR of roughly 7 to 11 cycles. TCRdb reprocessed the 5' RACE reads with MiXCR, giving one entry per CDR3 protein. The profile shows fewer than 1.5 million distinct CDR3 sequences, 42% of them singletons. The sequenced sample consisted of blood. All receptors derive from a woman aged 18-30 years in good health.

This clonotype was detected a few times. This chain joins TRBV20-1 and TRBJ1-5; possible D gene TRBD1, 5 bases. CDR1 DFQATT and CDR2 SNEGSKA come from the germline V gene (reference sequence). This CDR3 has 15 amino acids. V was cut by 3 bases and J by 0 bases, with 12 bases left in between. The CDR3 protein is CSASGRGYSNQPQHF. The CDR3 DNA follows: TGCAGTGCTAGCGGTAGGGGCTATAGCAATCAGCCCCAGCATTTT.

This chain joins TRBV28 and TRBJ1-6; D gene uncertain. Trimming shortened V by 6 bases and J by 7 bases, and 7 bases separated the two germline ends. CDR1 and CDR2 (germline): MDHEN, SYDVKM. The CDR3 contains 12 residues. The CDR3 sequence is CASRVRNSPLHF. CDR3 coding DNA: TGTGCCAGCAGGGTTCGCAATTCACCCCTCCACTTT.

This clonotype was detected ten times or more. The chain employs TRBV5-1 and TRBJ2-7, with 7 nucleotides matching TRBD1. The germline gives CDR1 SGHRS, CDR2 YFSETQ. Trimming removed 0 bases from V and 4 bases from J; junction bases left unmatched: 4. CDR3 length equals 14 residues. CDR3: CASSLAGTVYEQYF. CDR3 sequence (DNA): TGCGCCAGCAGCTTGGCGGGGACAGTATACGAGCAGTACTTC.

This clonotype was observed a handful of times. This chain uses TRBV20-1 with TRBJ1-1; D remains unclear. CDR3 length: 14 residues. Germline V gene data show CDR1 as DFQATT and CDR2 as SNEGSKA (reference sequence). V dropped 0 bases and J dropped 1 base, with 9 bases sitting between them. CDR3 sequence: CSARDGKGNTEAFF. CDR3 nucleotide sequence: TGCAGTGCTAGAGACGGGAAAGGGAACACTGAAGCTTTCTTT.

The CDR3 DNA is TGTGCCAGCAGTTACAGGGAAAGCGCAGATACGCAGTATTTT. Encoded protein: CASSYRESADTQYF. V and J are TRBV6-5 and TRBJ2-3, with D unresolved. V gave up 2 bases and J gave up 4 bases, with 10 bases separating them. Germline assignment: CDR1 MNHEY and CDR2 SVGAGI. This CDR3 contains 14 residues.

The chain joins TRBV6-5 to TRBJ2-5, with 7 bases matching TRBD1. Per germline, CDR1 MNHEY and CDR2 SVGAGI. CDR3 length: 15 amino acids. After removal of 6 bases from V and 3 bases from J, the junction contained 10 bases not matched to a gene. CDR3 DNA sequence: TGTGCCAGCAGCCCCGCGACAGGGTATAAAGAGACCCAGTACTTC. Protein product: CASSPATGYKETQYF.

This chain links TRBV13 with TRBJ1-5; no definite D call. The CDR3 is 17 amino acids. Germline lookup yields CDR1 PRHDT and CDR2 FYEKMQ (reference sequence). Trimming cost V 3 bases and J 0 bases, with 15 bases left between them. CDR3 bases: TGTGCCAGCAGCTTTCTATCAACCCTCTATAGCAATCAGCCCCAGCATTTT. Its translation is CASSFLSTLYSNQPQHF.

As regards this clonotype: One base away lies a much larger clone, so this may be a sequencing read error. This chain links TRBV5-1 with TRBJ2-1, with a weak D call TRBD2 (6 bases). TRBJ2-7 matches the DNA end more closely, so the J call is doubtful. This CDR3 region has 14 residues. Germline CDR1 is SGHRS and CDR2 is YFSETQ. CDR3 protein: CASSFGTSNNEQYF. CDR3 in DNA: TGCGCCAGCAGCTTCGGGACTTCCAACAATGAGCAGTACTTC.

V is TRBV6-2 or TRBV6-3 and J is TRBJ2-2; D ambiguous. Germline V gives CDR1 MNHEY, CDR2 SVGEGT. V was clipped by 8 bases and J by 6 bases, with 25 bases between them. The CDR3 length is 17 residues. The CDR3 here is CASRPYGSVRMAGELFF. Written as DNA, the CDR3 is TGTGCCAGCCGCCCCTACGGCAGCGTCCGGATGGCCGGGGAGCTGTTTTTT.

The chain combines TRBV5-1 with TRBJ2-1, with D possibly matching TRBD2 (5 bases). The germline gives CDR1 SGHRS, CDR2 YFSETQ. The CDR3 is 14 amino acids. Trimming took 1 base from V and 10 from J, leaving 15 bases between them. CDR3 loop: CASSLHPAGNEQFF. The CDR3 DNA is TGCGCCAGCAGCTTGCACCCCGCGGGCAACGAGCAGTTCTTC.

The V call is TRBV12-3 or TRBV12-4, the J call TRBJ2-1, with 14 bases identical to TRBD2. There are 14 residues in the CDR3. The junction had 6 bases not matched to a gene; V was cut back by 5 bases and J by 12 bases. The CDR3 is CASSLGLAGGGQFF. The CDR3 region has the DNA TGTGCCAGCAGTCTCGGACTAGCGGGGGGTGGGCAGTTCTTC.

Concerning this clonotype itself: One end of the junction fails to match germline, which may point to a read error. This chain joins TRBV11-2 and TRBJ2-1; D is possibly TRBD1 (5 bases). The CDR3 sequence is 16 residues long. Germline lookup yields CDR1 SGHAT and CDR2 FQNNGV. The CDR3 DNA follows: TGCGCCAGCAGCCCGAAATTGGACACCCCCTACAATGAGCAGTTCTTC. Translating gives CASSPKLDTPYNEQFF.

The chain recombines TRBV5-1 with TRBJ1-1; no clear D. The CDR3 has 17 residues. V was trimmed by 0 bases and J by 2 bases, leaving 17 bases between them. Per germline, CDR1 SGHRS and CDR2 YFSETQ. For the CDR3, the DNA is TGCGCCAGCAGCTTGGCCGGGCAGGCCCTAAGTAACACTGAAGCTTTCTTT. This translates into CASSLAGQALSNTEAFF.

This clonotype has just a few counts. In nucleotides, the CDR3 is TGCGCCAGCAGCCGTTTTTCCGGGACGGAGAATTCACCCCTCCACTTT. Protein product: CASSRFSGTENSPLHF. The chain employs TRBV5-1 and TRBJ1-6, with D possibly TRBD1 on 5 matching bases. Germline V gene lookup returns CDR1 SGHRS and CDR2 YFSETQ. The CDR3 contains 16 residues. V lost 4 bases to trimming and J lost 7 bases, with 18 bases between them.

This chain joins TRBV2 and TRBJ1-2, with 7 bases identical to TRBD1. With V trimmed by 10 bases and J by 0 bases, 8 bases remained unmatched. Germline V CDR1 and CDR2: SNHLY, FYNNEI. This CDR3 contains 14 residues. CDR3 sequence: CAIGGDRPNYGYTF. In DNA form, the CDR3 reads TGTGCCATCGGGGGGGACAGACCTAACTATGGCTACACCTTC.

V usage is TRBV5-6 and J usage is TRBJ2-3; the match to TRBD2 covers 11 bases. This CDR3 is 15 amino acids long. With V trimmed by 2 bases and J by 6 bases, 5 bases remained unmatched. Germline V gene lookup returns CDR1 SGHDT and CDR2 YYEEEE. The CDR3 loop is CASSFGTSGRDTQYF. The DNA of the CDR3 is TGTGCCAGCAGCTTCGGGACTAGCGGCAGGGATACGCAGTATTTT.

This clonotype was found a few times. The rearrangement uses TRBV20-1 and TRBJ2-3; D gene ambiguous. With 8 bases removed from V and 6 bases from J, the gap between germline ends came to 9 bases. The CDR3 spans 10 residues. From germline, CDR1 is DFQATT and CDR2 SNEGSKA (reference sequence). The CDR3 bases are TGCAGTACCGTCTGGGATACGCAGTATTTT. This gives the protein CSTVWDTQYF.

The rearrangement joins TRBV6-5 to TRBJ1-1; 7 bases are shared with TRBD1. This CDR3 is 13 amino acids long. Trimming cost V 5 bases and J 5 bases; bases outside gene matches: 5. Looked up from germline, CDR1 is MNHEY and CDR2 is SVGAGI. The CDR3 DNA reads as TGTGCCAGCAGTAGCGGGACAGCAACTGAAGCTTTCTTT. This sequence encodes CASSSGTATEAFF.

V gene TRBV11-2 combines with J gene TRBJ2-5, with D tentatively TRBD2 (6 bases). Trimming removed 0 bases from V and 3 bases from J, with 8 bases in between. The CDR3 spans 14 residues. Per germline, CDR1 SGHAT and CDR2 FQNNGV. The CDR3 region is CASSLEIAEETQYF. The CDR3 bases are TGTGCCAGCAGCTTAGAAATAGCGGAAGAGACCCAGTACTTC.

This clonotype was observed a handful of times. This chain links TRBV20-1 with TRBJ2-5; weak D call: TRBD1 (5 bases). V was clipped by 6 bases and J by 1 base, with 12 bases between them. From germline, CDR1 is DFQATT and CDR2 SNEGSKA (reference sequence). CDR3 length equals 13 residues. This CDR3 is CSASDGAQETQYF. DNA of the CDR3: TGCAGTGCGAGCGATGGGGCCCAAGAGACCCAGTACTTC.

Points on this clonotype: The junction departs from germline at one end; a sequencing error may be responsible. The V call is TRBV5-1, the J call TRBJ2-1; 7 positions agree with TRBD2. Germline values: CDR1 SGHRS, CDR2 YFSETQ. This CDR3 has 16 amino acids. The CDR3 region has the DNA TGCGCCAGCAGCTCCCGAGGGGAGGGGCGATACAATAAGCAGTTCTTC. Translated: CASSSRGEGRYNKQFF.

The genes are TRBV7-2 and TRBJ2-3; 10 nucleotides line up with TRBD2. Per the germline V gene, CDR1 is SGHTA and CDR2 is FQGNSA. The CDR3 has 16 amino acids. With V trimmed by 4 bases and J by 4 bases, 8 bases remained unmatched. The CDR3 DNA follows: TGTGCCAGCAGCTCGGGACGAGCGGGAGGGGCAGATACGCAGTATTTT. Its translation is CASSSGRAGGADTQYF. The complete variable domain, with remaining parts taken from reference TRBV7-2 and TRBJ2-3, reads GAGVSQSPSNKVTEKGKDVELRCDPISGHTALYWYRQSLGQGLEFLIYFQGNSAPDKSGLPSDRFSAERTGGSVSTLTIQRTQQEDSAVYLCASSSGRAGGADTQYFGPGTRLTVL.

This clonotype was detected only a few times. The rearrangement uses TRBV28 and TRBJ2-7, with TRBD1 matching over 7 bases. This CDR3 is built from 15 residues. V dropped 5 bases and J dropped 4; count of bases not matched to a gene: 11. Germline V gene lookup returns CDR1 MDHEN and CDR2 SYDVKM. DNA of the CDR3: TGTGCCAGCAGTCTCCAACCGGGACAGCCTTACGAGCAGTACTTC. Encoded protein: CASSLQPGQPYEQYF.

The J gene is TRBJ2-6, the V gene TRBV20-1, with unresolved D. V gave up 8 bases and J gave up 0 bases, with 14 bases separating them. The CDR3 covers 15 residues. Looked up from germline, CDR1 is DFQATT and CDR2 is SNEGSKA (reference sequence). The CDR3 DNA reads as TGCAGTACCACCGTACCGGGCTCTGGGGCCAACGTCCTGACTTTC. This codes for CSTTVPGSGANVLTF.

The genes are TRBV12-3 or TRBV12-4 and TRBJ1-5; the match to TRBD1 covers 7 bases. Trimming removed 6 bases from V and 5 bases from J; junction bases left unmatched: 10. This CDR3 spans 15 amino acids. The CDR3 reads CASSYRGRPDQPQHF. The CDR3 DNA reads as TGTGCCAGCAGCTACAGGGGCCGCCCCGATCAGCCCCAGCATTTT.

The V gene is TRBV12-5, the J gene TRBJ2-5; 13 positions agree with TRBD2. The CDR3 length is 17 residues. Trimming at V came to 4 bases and at J to 2 bases, leaving 7 bases not matched to a gene. CDR1 LGHNT and CDR2 FRNRAP come from the germline V gene. This CDR3 is CASGSGTSGTLQETQYF. CDR3 in DNA: TGTGCTAGTGGTTCCGGGACTAGCGGGACCCTTCAAGAGACCCAGTACTTC. Full variable domain (remainder filled in from reference TRBV12-5 and TRBJ2-5): DARVTQTPRHKVTEMGQEVTMRCQPILGHNTVFWYRQTMMQGLELLAYFRNRAPLDDSGMPKDRFSAEMPDATLATLKIQPSEPRDSAVYFCASGSGTSGTLQETQYFGPGTRLLVL.

This chain joins TRBV5-1 and TRBJ1-2, with a tentative D call TRBD1 (5 bases). Germline V gene lookup returns CDR1 SGHRS and CDR2 YFSETQ. There are 15 residues in the CDR3. V was trimmed by 1 base and J by 1 base, leaving 11 bases between them. DNA of the CDR3: TGCGCCAGCAGCTTGTCGGGGCATAATAACTATGGCTACACCTTC. Amino acid sequence: CASSLSGHNNYGYTF.

This clonotype was seen a handful of times. This chain links TRBV10-3 with TRBJ1-1; D ambiguous. CDR1 is ENHRY and CDR2 is SYGVKD in the germline V gene. This CDR3 comprises 13 residues. The V end was cut by 8 bases, the J end by 1 base, with 11 bases between. The DNA of the CDR3 is TGTGCCATCGTGGGTGGGCCGAACACTGAAGCTTTCTTT. Translation gives CAIVGGPNTEAFF.

The chain joins TRBV20-1 to TRBJ2-1; a weak D match, TRBD2 (6 bases). With 0 bases removed from V and 5 bases from J, the gap between germline ends came to 11 bases. The germline V gene has CDR1 DFQATT and CDR2 SNEGSKA (reference sequence). The CDR3 extends over 14 amino acids. The CDR3 DNA is TGCAGTGCTAGAGATACGGGAGCCAACAATGAGCAGTTCTTC. Residues: CSARDTGANNEQFF.